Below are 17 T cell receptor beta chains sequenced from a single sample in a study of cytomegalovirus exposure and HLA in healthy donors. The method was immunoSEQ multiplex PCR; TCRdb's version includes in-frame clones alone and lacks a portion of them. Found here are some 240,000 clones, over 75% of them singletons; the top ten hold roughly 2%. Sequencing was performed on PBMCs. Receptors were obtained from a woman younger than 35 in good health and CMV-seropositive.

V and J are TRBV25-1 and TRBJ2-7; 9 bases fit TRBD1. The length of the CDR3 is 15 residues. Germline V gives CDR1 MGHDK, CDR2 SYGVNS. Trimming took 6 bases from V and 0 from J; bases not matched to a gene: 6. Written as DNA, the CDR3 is TGTGCCAGCAGCAAACAGGGGGCGGTCTCCTACGAGCAGTACTTC. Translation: CASSKQGAVSYEQYF.

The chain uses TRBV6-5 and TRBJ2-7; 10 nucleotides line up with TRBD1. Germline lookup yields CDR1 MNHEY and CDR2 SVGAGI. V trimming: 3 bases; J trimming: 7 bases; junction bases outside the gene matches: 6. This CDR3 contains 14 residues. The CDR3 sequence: CASSYGQGVREQYF. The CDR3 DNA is TGTGCCAGCAGTTATGGACAGGGGGTGAGGGAGCAGTACTTC.

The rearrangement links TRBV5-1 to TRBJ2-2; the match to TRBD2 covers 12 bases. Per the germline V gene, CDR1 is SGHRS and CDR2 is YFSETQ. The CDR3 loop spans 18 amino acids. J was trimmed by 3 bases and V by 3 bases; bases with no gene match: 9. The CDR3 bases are TGCGCCAGCAGCTCGGGGGCTAGCGGGAGGGCCGACACCGGGGAGCTGTTTTTT. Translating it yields CASSSGASGRADTGELFF. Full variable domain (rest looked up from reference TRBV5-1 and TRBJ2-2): KAGVTQTPRYLIKTRGQQVTLSCSPISGHRSVSWYQQTPGQGLQFLFEYFSETQRNKGNFPGRFSGRQFSNSRSEMNVSTLELGDSALYLCASSSGASGRADTGELFFGEGSRLTVL.

The CDR3 reads CASSERGSGNQPQHF. Written as DNA, the CDR3 is TGTGCCAGCAGTGAACGAGGGAGTGGCAATCAGCCCCAGCATTTT. The chain uses TRBV2 and TRBJ1-5; D call uncertain. Germline loops: CDR1 SNHLY, CDR2 FYNNEI. Trimming left V 2 bases short and J 2 bases short, with 10 bases between. CDR3 size: 15 residues.

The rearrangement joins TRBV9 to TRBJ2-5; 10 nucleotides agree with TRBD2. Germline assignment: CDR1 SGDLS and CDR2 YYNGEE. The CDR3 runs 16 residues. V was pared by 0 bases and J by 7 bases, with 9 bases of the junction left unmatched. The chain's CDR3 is CASSVETASGSGTQYF. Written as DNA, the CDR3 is TGTGCCAGCAGCGTAGAAACGGCTAGCGGGAGCGGGACCCAGTACTTC.

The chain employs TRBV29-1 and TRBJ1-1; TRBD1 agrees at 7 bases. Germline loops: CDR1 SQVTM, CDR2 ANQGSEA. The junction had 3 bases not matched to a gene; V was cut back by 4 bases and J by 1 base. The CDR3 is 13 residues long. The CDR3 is CSVGYRGNTEAFF. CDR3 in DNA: TGCAGCGTTGGTTACAGGGGGAACACTGAAGCTTTCTTT. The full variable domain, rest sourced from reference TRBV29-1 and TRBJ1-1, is SAVISQKPSRDICQRGTSLTIQCQVDSQVTMMFWYRQQPGQSLTLIATANQGSEATYESGFVIDKFPISRPNLTFSTLTVSNMSPEDSSIYLCSVGYRGNTEAFFGQGTRLTVV.

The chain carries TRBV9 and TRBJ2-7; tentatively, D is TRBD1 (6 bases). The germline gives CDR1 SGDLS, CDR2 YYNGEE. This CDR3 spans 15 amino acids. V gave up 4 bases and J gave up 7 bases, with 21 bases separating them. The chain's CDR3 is CASSIEPDSAWEQYF. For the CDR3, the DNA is TGTGCCAGCAGCATAGAACCGGACAGCGCGTGGGAGCAGTACTTC.

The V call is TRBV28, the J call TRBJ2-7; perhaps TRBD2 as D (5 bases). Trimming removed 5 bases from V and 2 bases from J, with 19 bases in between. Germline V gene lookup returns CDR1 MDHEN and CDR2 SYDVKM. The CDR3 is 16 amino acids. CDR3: CASSPLSGTYPYEQYF. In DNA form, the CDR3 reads TGTGCCAGCAGTCCGCTCAGCGGCACCTACCCCTACGAGCAGTACTTC. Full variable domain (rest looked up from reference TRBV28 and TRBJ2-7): DVKVTQSSRYLVKRTGEKVFLECVQDMDHENMFWYRQDPGLGLRLIYFSYDVKMKEKGDIPEGYSVSREKKERFSLILESASTNQTSMYLCASSPLSGTYPYEQYFGPGTRLTVT.

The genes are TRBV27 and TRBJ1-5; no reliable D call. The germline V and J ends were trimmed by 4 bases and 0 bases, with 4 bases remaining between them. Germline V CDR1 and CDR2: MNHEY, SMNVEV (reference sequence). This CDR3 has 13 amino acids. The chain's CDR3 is CASSSNSNQPQHF. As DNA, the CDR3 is TGTGCCAGCAGTTCAAATAGCAATCAGCCCCAGCATTTT.

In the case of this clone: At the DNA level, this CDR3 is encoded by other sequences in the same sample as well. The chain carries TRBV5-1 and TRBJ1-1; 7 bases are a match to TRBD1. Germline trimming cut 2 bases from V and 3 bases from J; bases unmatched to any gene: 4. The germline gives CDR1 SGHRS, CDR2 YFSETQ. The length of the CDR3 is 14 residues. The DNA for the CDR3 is TGCGCCAGCAGCTTAGGGGGCGGGTACACTGAAGCTTTCTTT. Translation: CASSLGGGYTEAFF.

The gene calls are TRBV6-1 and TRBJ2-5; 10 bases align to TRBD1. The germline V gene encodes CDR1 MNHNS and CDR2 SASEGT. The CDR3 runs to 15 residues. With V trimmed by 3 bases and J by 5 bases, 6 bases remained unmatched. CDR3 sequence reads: CASSDRDRGDETQYF. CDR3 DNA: TGTGCCAGCAGTGATAGGGACAGGGGTGATGAGACCCAGTACTTC.

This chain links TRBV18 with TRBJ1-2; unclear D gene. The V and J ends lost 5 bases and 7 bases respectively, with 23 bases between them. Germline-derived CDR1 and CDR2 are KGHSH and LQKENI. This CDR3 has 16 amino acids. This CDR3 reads CASSDTAAGGYSGYTF. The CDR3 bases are TGTGCCAGCTCAGACACGGCGGCAGGAGGCTATTCTGGCTACACCTTC.

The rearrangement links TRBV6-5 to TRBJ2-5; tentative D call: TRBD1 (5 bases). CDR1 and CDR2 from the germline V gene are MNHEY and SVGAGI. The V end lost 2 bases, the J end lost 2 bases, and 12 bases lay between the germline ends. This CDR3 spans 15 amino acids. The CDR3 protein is CASSYTGQGQETQYF. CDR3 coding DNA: TGTGCCAGCAGTTACACGGGCCAGGGTCAAGAGACCCAGTACTTC.

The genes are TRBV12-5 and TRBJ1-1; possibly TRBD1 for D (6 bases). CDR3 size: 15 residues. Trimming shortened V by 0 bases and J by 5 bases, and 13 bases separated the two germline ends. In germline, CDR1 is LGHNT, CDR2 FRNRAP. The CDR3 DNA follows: TGTGCTAGTGGTTTGGTTCTAGGGGGTAGGACTGAAGCTTTCTTT. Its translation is CASGLVLGGRTEAFF.

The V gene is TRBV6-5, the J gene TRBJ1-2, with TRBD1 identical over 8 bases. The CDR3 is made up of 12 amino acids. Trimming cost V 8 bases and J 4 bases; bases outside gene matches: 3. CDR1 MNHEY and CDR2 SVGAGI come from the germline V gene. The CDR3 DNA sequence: TGTGCCAGCGGGGGACAGGTCTATGGCTACACCTTC. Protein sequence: CASGGQVYGYTF.

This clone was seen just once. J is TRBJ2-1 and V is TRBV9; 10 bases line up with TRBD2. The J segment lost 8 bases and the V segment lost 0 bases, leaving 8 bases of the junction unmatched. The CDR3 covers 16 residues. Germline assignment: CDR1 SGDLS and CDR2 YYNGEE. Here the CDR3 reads CASSVVVAGGLYEQFF. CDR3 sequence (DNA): TGTGCCAGCAGCGTAGTGGTAGCGGGAGGTCTCTATGAGCAGTTCTTC.

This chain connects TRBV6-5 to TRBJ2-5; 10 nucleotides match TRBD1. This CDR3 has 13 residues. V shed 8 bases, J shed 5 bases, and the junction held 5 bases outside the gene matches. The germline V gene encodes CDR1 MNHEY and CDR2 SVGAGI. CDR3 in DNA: TGTGCCAGCCGGACAGGGGGGGTGGAGACCCAGTACTTC. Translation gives CASRTGGVETQYF.